These 14 T cell receptor beta chains originate from one sample sequenced in a study of blood T cells in healthy people across ages. The use of a sample-barcoded 5' primer and a J-beta primer mix characterized a second PCR of about 7 to 12 cycles. TCRdb re-called the 5' RACE reads through MiXCR, storing one row per CDR3 protein. This sample has around 670,000 distinct CDR3 sequences, with about 30% found just once. Sample: blood. These receptors were collected from a woman older than 75 in good health.

Concerning this clonotype itself: One base away lies a much larger clone, so this may be a sequencing read error. V usage is TRBV11-2 and J usage is TRBJ2-1, with D possibly being TRBD2 (5 bases). V was shortened by 8 bases and J by 11 bases, with 13 bases between the two germline ends. Looked up from germline, CDR1 is SGHAT and CDR2 is FQNNGV. The CDR3 is 11 amino acids. For the CDR3, the DNA is TGTGCCAGCCAGCACGGGGTTAAGCAGTTCTTC. Translating it yields CASQHGVKQFF.

J is TRBJ1-5 and V is TRBV6-1; 8 bases are shared with TRBD1. The CDR3 consists of 16 residues. Losses at the gene ends were 8 bases for V and 4 bases for J; bases not matched to a gene: 13. In germline, CDR1 is MNHNS, CDR2 SASEGT. The CDR3 nucleotides read TGTGCCAGCCTACGGACCGGGACAGGCTTTAATCAGCCCCAGCATTTT. Translated, it gives CASLRTGTGFNQPQHF.

About this clonotype: This may be a read error, as it is one base from a much larger clone. DNA of the CDR3: TGCAGCGTTGACAAGACAGATACGCAGTATTTT. Its translation: CSVDKTDTQYF. The chain has TRBV29-1 and TRBJ2-3; D is ambiguous. Per germline, CDR1 SQVTM and CDR2 ANQGSEA. Trimming left V 3 bases short and J 3 bases short, with 4 bases between. The CDR3 sequence is 11 residues long.

V gene TRBV4-3 combines with J gene TRBJ1-1; D might be TRBD1 (6 bases). V was trimmed by 0 bases and J by 3 bases, leaving 11 bases between them. The germline V gene has CDR1 LGHNA and CDR2 YSLEER. CDR3 length: 15 residues. This CDR3 reads CASSQDGGGDTEAFF. In DNA form, the CDR3 reads TGCGCCAGCAGCCAAGATGGAGGGGGTGACACTGAAGCTTTCTTT.

This clonotype came up a few times. This chain joins TRBV6-1 and TRBJ2-1; TRBD2 matches 13 bases. This CDR3 has 15 amino acids. V gave up 7 bases and J gave up 11 bases; unmatched junction bases: 11. CDR1 is MNHNS, CDR2 SASEGT, per germline. CDR3 bases: TGTGCCAGCATACAACTAGCGGGGGGGCGAAATAAGCAGTTCTTC. It yields the protein CASIQLAGGRNKQFF.

This clonotype occurred a few times. A much larger clone differs from this one at a single base, so this may be a read error. This CDR3 is CAGSPRLGRGMQETQYF. The CDR3 bases are TGCGCCGGCAGCCCACGACTGGGCAGGGGGATGCAGGAGACCCAGTACTTC. The V call is TRBV5-1, the J call TRBJ2-5; 7 nucleotides align to TRBD1. The CDR3 is 17 residues long. The germline CDR1 and CDR2 sequences are SGHRS and YFSETQ.

Only a few counts were recorded for this clonotype. V is TRBV6-1 and J is TRBJ2-7; 9 nucleotides line up with TRBD1. The V segment lost 0 bases and the J segment 7 bases; nucleotides outside the gene matches: 7. Per the germline V gene, CDR1 is MNHNS and CDR2 is SASEGT. This CDR3 spans 15 amino acids. CDR3 bases: TGTGCCAGCAGTGAAGCAGGACAGGGGATGGGGGAGCAGTACTTC. It yields the protein CASSEAGQGMGEQYF.

This clonotype was detected many times. The rearrangement uses TRBV29-1 and TRBJ2-3; 7 bases align to TRBD1. The CDR3 length is 14 residues. CDR1 and CDR2 from the germline V gene are SQVTM and ANQGSEA. The J segment lost 1 base and the V segment lost 6 bases, leaving 7 bases of the junction unmatched. CDR3 region: CSVETGQGTDTQYF. The CDR3 nucleotides are TGCAGCGTCGAAACCGGACAGGGCACAGATACGCAGTATTTT.

Points on this clonotype: The junction does not match germline at one end; this may be a read error. The chain carries TRBV28 and TRBJ1-5; D remains ambiguous. The CDR3 is 12 residues long. The germline gives CDR1 MDHEN, CDR2 SYDVKM. The CDR3 spells CTSSYGNQPQHF. CDR3 sequence (DNA): TGTACCAGCAGTTACGGAAATCAGCCCCAGCATTTT.

V usage is TRBV7-9 and J usage is TRBJ2-5; D perhaps matches TRBD1 (5 bases). V lost 5 bases to trimming and J lost 3 bases, with 16 bases between them. Germline CDR1 and CDR2: SEHNR and FQNEAQ (reference sequence). The CDR3 has 15 amino acids. CDR3 region: CASSRAGPIKETQYF. The DNA of the CDR3 is TGTGCCAGCAGCAGGGCAGGGCCCATTAAAGAGACCCAGTACTTC.

Only one count was recorded for this clonotype. One end of the junction fails to match germline, which may point to a read error. The CDR3 here is CSARRGNAEAFF. The DNA of the CDR3 is TGCAGTGCTAGAAGGGGGAACGCTGAAGCTTTCTTT. The V and J genes are TRBV20-1 and TRBJ1-1, with D perhaps TRBD1 (6 bases). CDR3 size: 12 residues. Germline loops: CDR1 DFQATT, CDR2 SNEGSKA (reference sequence).

This clonotype was recorded many times. CDR3 in amino acids: CSGGIAGGYNEQFF. The CDR3 DNA follows: TGCAGCGGGGGGATAGCGGGGGGCTACAATGAGCAGTTCTTC. This chain links TRBV20-1 with TRBJ2-1; 10 positions match TRBD2. Per the germline V gene, CDR1 is DFQATT and CDR2 is SNEGSKA (reference sequence). CDR3 length equals 14 residues.

In regard to this clonotype: Germline and junction disagree at one end, which may indicate a read error. This chain joins TRBV24-1 and TRBJ2-3, with D possibly being TRBD2 (5 bases). The CDR3 consists of 15 residues. The germline V gene has CDR1 KGHDR and CDR2 SFDVKD. The DNA for the CDR3 is TGTGTCACCAGTGATTGGCGGGTCTCGGCAGATACGCAGTATTTT. Amino acid sequence: CVTSDWRVSADTQYF.

This clonotype was seen a handful of times. The chain combines TRBV5-5 with TRBJ1-5, with D maybe TRBD1 (5 bases). The ends were cut back, 2 bases at V and 7 bases at J, with 13 bases in the middle. Looked up from germline, CDR1 is SGHKS and CDR2 is YYEKEE (reference sequence). The CDR3 length is 14 residues. In DNA, the CDR3 is TGTGCCAGCAGCTTTAATATAGGGACGCAGCCCCAGCATTTT. Amino acids: CASSFNIGTQPQHF.